This T cell receptor (beta chain) is from a study of T cell responses to AZD1222 COVID-19 vaccine. Broader study findings: The study sampled repertoires only after the peak T cell response. A reported finding is that nearly half of spike-specific TCRs target unmutated variant regions.

Libraries were prepared by immunoSEQ multiplex PCR; TCRdb keeps only in-frame clonotypes and omits some of them. Here the sample spans some 130,000 clones, about 93% being singletons. As to this clone: Antigen: not known.

The V end lost 3 bases, the J end lost 6 bases, and 8 bases lay between the germline ends. The CDR3 is made up of 13 amino acids. From germline, CDR1 is SNHLY and CDR2 FYNNEI. The TCR comes from an adult in good health. The chain is built from TRBV2 and TRBJ2-2; tentatively, D is TRBD1 (6 bases). Sequencing was performed on peripheral blood, taken on day 0 of AZD1222 vaccination. The CDR3 coding sequence is TGTGCCAGCAGTGACAGGGGCCCCGGGGAGCTGTTTTTT. This codes for CASSDRGPGELFF.